This T cell receptor beta chain emerged from a study of response to subunit inactivated influenza vaccine. TCRdb analysed the RT-PCR reads with MiXCR anew, one entry per CDR3 protein. The sample consists of 430,000 or so distinct CDR3 sequences, about 10% of them appearing once. Study-level points and caveats: After each seasonal influenza vaccination, few new T cells are recruited, the authors suggested.

As concerns this clonotype: The antigen is not known.

Trimming removed 6 bases from V and 4 bases from J; junction bases left unmatched: 16. The CDR3 runs 17 residues. The sample was PBMCs from blood, taken more than 35 days after vaccination. The chain is built from TRBV12-3 or TRBV12-4 and TRBJ2-7; TRBD1 matches 9 bases. The sequence was obtained from a man aged 45-60 years who received an inactivated influenza vaccine. The CDR3, as DNA: TGTGCCAGCAGGATGGGCCAAACCGGGACAGGGCAATACGAGCAGTACTTC. This encodes CASRMGQTGTGQYEQYF.